Presented here are 32 T cell receptor beta chains from one specimen sequenced in a study of T cell clonality in common variable immunodeficiency (dated by TCRdb to about 2015). The method behind the library was the immunoSEQ multiplex PCR assay. What TCRdb holds here is the immuneACCESS table cut down to in-frame rearrangements. Part of the clones is not present; checked against another copy, under half of the missing clones reflect an unresolved V gene, and the others are unexplained. This sample shows fewer than 75,000 clones, and none of them turns up only once. The top ten clones comprise 1.5% to 2% of the sample. What was sequenced was peripheral blood mononuclear cells. These receptors came from a person aged 18 to 69 in good health.

This clone was picked up many times. From the germline J gene comes the end of the CDR3, since the read stops 3 residues before it. This chain uses TRBV5-6 with TRBJ2-7, with D possibly TRBD1 on 5 matching bases. Trimming left V 6 bases short and J 3 bases short, with 7 bases between. Germline-derived CDR1 and CDR2 are SGHDT and YYEEEE. CDR3 size: 11 residues. Partial CDR3 DNA: TGTGCCAGCAACCAGGGCTACGAG. It yields the protein CASNQGYE. The whole CDR3 protein reads CASNQGYEQYF.

In this sample, this clone turned up many times. Incomplete CDR3 DNA: TGTGCCTGGAGTGAGGGACACTTCCAAGAGACC. The encoded protein is CAWSEGHFQET. The entire CDR3 protein reads CAWSEGHFQETQYF. The rearrangement links TRBV30 to TRBJ2-5, with D possibly matching TRBD1 (6 bases). The observed sequence ends 3 residues before the CDR3 terminus, with the missing tail filled in from the germline J gene. With 1 base removed from V and 1 base from J, the gap between germline ends came to 10 bases. CDR1 is GTSNPN, CDR2 SVGIG, per germline (reference sequence). The CDR3 contains 14 residues.

This clone was recorded many times. The CDR3 end falls 3 residues outside the read, so it is completed with the germline J gene. V and J are TRBV19 and TRBJ2-1; 16 positions match TRBD2. This CDR3 has 18 residues. Germline V gene data show CDR1 as LNHDA and CDR2 as SQIVND (reference sequence). J was trimmed by 5 bases and V by 4 bases; bases with no gene match: 8. The covered CDR3 bases are TGTGCCAGTAGTAAGGGGACTAGCGGGAGGGCCCTCGACAATGAG. This sequence encodes CASSKGTSGRALDNE. The full CDR3 protein reads CASSKGTSGRALDNEQFF. Combining the CDR3 with reference TRBV19 and TRBJ2-1 gives the whole variable domain DGGITQSPKYLFRKEGQNVTLSCEQNLNHDAMYWYRQDPGQGLRLIYYSQIVNDFQKGDIAEGYSVSREKKESFPLTVTSAQKNPTAFYLCASSKGTSGRALDNEQFFGPGTRLTVL.

This clone has more than one count but fewer than ten. The CDR3 bases that were read are TGCGCCAGCCGATCGGAGGGGACTAGCGGGGGTTTAGGGGTCTTTGAG. Translated: CASRSEGTSGGLGVFE. The whole CDR3 protein is CASRSEGTSGGLGVFEQFF. The gene calls are TRBV10-2 and TRBJ2-1; 14 bases align to TRBD2. The read gets to within 3 residues of the CDR3 end, and the germline J gene fills in the rest. This CDR3 is built from 19 residues. The V gene's germline CDR1 is WSHSY and CDR2 SAAADI. V was pared by 8 bases and J by 9 bases, with 21 bases of the junction left unmatched.

This clone has just a few counts. The read ends 3 residues before the CDR3 terminus; that terminus is restored from the germline J gene. The V and J genes are TRBV11-3 and TRBJ2-7, with D unresolved. The CDR3 has 12 residues. Germline V CDR1 and CDR2: SGHNT, YENEEA. With 0 bases removed from V and 6 bases from J, the gap between germline ends came to 6 bases. Incomplete CDR3 DNA: TGTGCCAGCAGCTTAGATGGGCGCGAG. As protein: CASSLDGRE. The entire CDR3 reads CASSLDGREQYF.

This clone was seen at least ten times. The read comes to an end 3 residues before the CDR3 does, leaving the germline J gene to fill in the end. The gene calls are TRBV20-1 and TRBJ2-7; 8 nucleotides match TRBD1. V lost 3 bases, J lost 4 bases, and 11 bases stayed unmatched. The CDR3 spans 15 residues. Germline-derived CDR1 and CDR2 are DFQATT and SNEGSKA (reference sequence). The sequenced CDR3 bases are TGCAGTGCTAGCGAGGACAGGGCTAGTGGTTACGAG. This translates into CSASEDRASGYE. The whole CDR3 sequence reads CSASEDRASGYEQYF.

This clone was seen ten or more times. Coverage ceases 3 residues before the CDR3 finishes, and the germline J gene fills in the end. The V gene is TRBV7-8, the J gene TRBJ2-7, with D hard to call. Germline CDR1 reads SGHVS; CDR2 reads FQNEAQ. V lost 5 bases and J lost 0, with 17 bases in between. The CDR3 contains 16 residues. This CDR3 is CASSPQSWPSSYEQYF. The CDR3 bases that were read are TGTGCCAGCAGCCCCCAAAGTTGGCCTAGCTCCTACGAG.

In regard to this clone: The read gets to within 3 residues of the CDR3 end, and the germline J gene fills in the rest. The chain couples TRBV7-9 to TRBJ2-1; 7 bases fit TRBD1. CDR1 SEHNR and CDR2 FQNEAQ come from the germline V gene (reference sequence). This CDR3 is built from 14 residues. This CDR3 is CAGWDSGSYNEQFF. The part of the CDR3 DNA that was read is TGTGCGGGATGGGACAGCGGCTCCTACAATGAG.

This clone came up many times. The CDR3 sequence is CSAPEGLAPEQYF. The DNA read from the CDR3 is TGCAGTGCCCCCGAGGGACTAGCGCCCGAG. The V call is TRBV20-1, the J call TRBJ2-7; 10 nucleotides match TRBD2. With the read ending 3 residues before the CDR3 end, the germline J gene is used to fill in that end. Germline V gene lookup returns CDR1 DFQATT and CDR2 SNEGSKA (reference sequence). V shed 6 bases and J 6 bases; nucleotides not matched to a gene: 8. This CDR3 region has 13 residues.

This clone came up many times. The read falls 3 residues short of the CDR3 end, and the missing part is taken from the germline J gene. V gene TRBV19 combines with J gene TRBJ2-2; D not resolved. This CDR3 spans 15 amino acids. Trimming pared 7 bases from V and 0 bases from J, leaving 12 bases between. Germline V CDR1 and CDR2: LNHDA, SQIVND (reference sequence). The covered CDR3 bases are TGTGCCAGTACCTTCAGGAGTTCGAACACCGGGGAG. This encodes CASTFRSSNTGE. The CDR3 as a whole reads CASTFRSSNTGELFF.

This clone appeared many times. The read falls 3 residues short of the CDR3 end, and the missing part is taken from the germline J gene. The rearrangement uses TRBV5-1 and TRBJ2-3; the match to TRBD2 covers 9 bases. Trimming cost V 2 bases and J 5 bases; bases outside gene matches: 9. Germline V gene data show CDR1 as SGHRS and CDR2 as YFSETQ. This CDR3 has 16 residues. Here the CDR3 reads CASSFLTSGIIDTQYF. The CDR3 DNA, read in part, is TGCGCCAGCAGCTTCCTGACTAGCGGCATTATAGATACG.

This clone was observed many times. CDR3 amino acids: CASSPGQGSFEKLFF. The part of the CDR3 DNA that was read is TGTGCCAGCAGCCCGGGACAGGGGAGCTTTGAAAAA. The chain employs TRBV5-6 and TRBJ1-4; 10 bases agree with TRBD1. The read stops 3 residues short of the end of the CDR3; the missing end is completed from the germline J gene. The V segment lost 4 bases and the J segment 7 bases; nucleotides outside the gene matches: 7. The germline V gene encodes CDR1 SGHDT and CDR2 YYEEEE. The CDR3 covers 15 residues.

This clone was detected ten times or more. From the germline J gene comes the end of the CDR3, since the read stops 3 residues before it. This chain joins TRBV7-9 and TRBJ1-4; 7 positions agree with TRBD1. The CDR3 is made up of 13 amino acids. The junction had 5 bases not matched to a gene; V was cut back by 6 bases and J by 7 bases. The germline gives CDR1 SEHNR, CDR2 FQNEAQ (reference sequence). The CDR3 DNA, read in part, is TGTGCCAGCAGGACAGGGCCGGGTGAAAAA. It yields the protein CASRTGPGEK. The full CDR3 sequence reads CASRTGPGEKLFF.

This clone was seen ten or more times. With the read ending 3 residues before the CDR3 end, the germline J gene is used to fill in that end. The chain has TRBV6-4 and TRBJ1-5; perhaps TRBD1 as D (6 bases). The CDR3 sequence is 18 residues long. Germline V gene sequence: CDR1 MRHNA, CDR2 SNTAGT. V was shortened by 6 bases and J by 4 bases, with 25 bases between the two germline ends. CDR3 DNA (partial): TGTGCCAGCAGGGACCTTACAGGGCGCGGTGTGAAAAATCAGCCC. It codes for CASRDLTGRGVKNQP. From start to end, the CDR3 is CASRDLTGRGVKNQPQHF.

This clone was observed at least ten times. CDR3 DNA, as far as it was read: TGCAGTGCTAGAGATAGAGAGCGGGAGAGCACAGATACG. Translated: CSARDRERESTDT. The full CDR3 protein reads CSARDRERESTDTQYF. The J gene is TRBJ2-3, the V gene TRBV20-1, with TRBD2 matching 8 bases. The read stops 3 residues short of the end of the CDR3; the missing end is completed from the germline J gene. Germline trimming cut 0 bases from V and 0 bases from J; bases unmatched to any gene: 5. CDR3 size: 16 residues. Germline CDR1 DFQATT, CDR2 SNEGSKA (reference sequence).

This clone has at least ten counts. The read falls 3 residues short of the CDR3 end, and the missing part is taken from the germline J gene. The rearrangement uses TRBV5-1 and TRBJ1-2, with TRBD1 matching 12 bases. V was clipped by 4 bases and J by 4 bases; unmatched bases: 5. From germline, CDR1 is SGHRS and CDR2 YFSETQ. This CDR3 has 15 amino acids. CDR3 protein: CASSTGQGALYGYTF. The CDR3 DNA, read in part, is TGCGCCAGCAGCACGGGACAGGGGGCCCTCTATGGC.

This clone was recorded many times. The CDR3 end is not reached by the read, which stops 3 residues before it; the germline J gene fills it in. The chain uses TRBV20-1 and TRBJ1-2; 7 bases map to TRBD1. Germline-derived CDR1 and CDR2 are DFQATT and SNEGSKA (reference sequence). J gave up 1 base and V 4 bases, and 9 bases lay outside the gene matches. This CDR3 has 15 residues. The CDR3 is CSAKGGQRHNYGYTF. The DNA read from the CDR3 is TGCAGTGCTAAAGGGGGACAGAGACATAACTATGGC.

To note about this clone: The CDR3 goes on 3 residues after the read ends, and that part is filled in from the germline J gene. This chain joins TRBV5-4 and TRBJ2-1, with 12 bases identical to TRBD2. Germline V CDR1 and CDR2: SGHNT, YYREEE (reference sequence). The CDR3 spans 15 residues. The J segment lost 5 bases and the V segment lost 4 bases, leaving 4 bases of the junction unmatched. The CDR3 protein is CASSILAGGDNEQFF. The part of the CDR3 DNA that was read is TGTGCCAGCAGCATACTAGCGGGGGGAGACAATGAG.

The sample holds many counts of this clone. The DNA read from the CDR3 is TGTGCCAGCAGCTTAGCGGGACAGTATAGCAATCAGCCC. This codes for CASSLAGQYSNQP. The whole CDR3 sequence reads CASSLAGQYSNQPQHF. The chain combines TRBV7-8 with TRBJ1-5; 7 nucleotides line up with TRBD1. The sequence runs out 3 residues before the end of the CDR3; the remainder is reconstructed from the germline J gene. The CDR3 spans 16 residues. The ends lost 0 bases at V and 0 bases at J; junction bases unmatched: 2. Germline loops: CDR1 SGHVS, CDR2 FQNEAQ.

This clone appeared many times. The CDR3 end falls 3 residues outside the read, so it is completed with the germline J gene. This chain uses TRBV29-1 with TRBJ1-2; no clear D. This CDR3 region has 11 residues. V gave up 6 bases and J gave up 7 bases, with 12 bases separating them. Germline CDR1 reads SQVTM; CDR2 reads ANQGSEA. CDR3 DNA (partial): TGCAGCGTGCCTCGAGAGGGTGGC. This sequence encodes CSVPREGG. The whole CDR3 protein is CSVPREGGYTF.

This clone was counted ten times or more. The sequence runs out 3 residues before the end of the CDR3; the remainder is reconstructed from the germline J gene. This rearrangement joins TRBV10-3 to TRBJ2-3; 7 positions agree with TRBD2. The CDR3 spans 16 residues. Germline V lookup: CDR1 ENHRY, CDR2 SYGVKD. The V and J ends lost 3 bases and 0 bases, in that order; junction bases with no gene match: 6. The CDR3 bases that were read are TGTGCCATCAGTGATTTGGGAGGGGTTAGCACAGATACG. It is translated as CAISDLGGVSTDT. The full CDR3 protein reads CAISDLGGVSTDTQYF.

At least ten counts were recorded for this clone. The read ends 3 residues before the CDR3 terminus; that terminus is restored from the germline J gene. This chain connects TRBV20-1 to TRBJ2-3; the match to TRBD2 covers 7 bases. The V gene end was trimmed by 0 bases and the J gene end by 6 bases; junction bases not matched to a gene: 9. The CDR3 loop spans 15 amino acids. Germline CDR1 and CDR2: DFQATT and SNEGSKA (reference sequence). The CDR3 here is CSARDMGGSGDTQYF. CDR3 DNA (partial): TGCAGTGCTAGAGATATGGGGGGGTCGGGGGATACG.

This clone was counted many times. The read ends 3 residues shy of where the CDR3 ends; the end is completed using the germline J gene. The V gene is TRBV4-1, the J gene TRBJ1-2, with TRBD1 identical over 9 bases. V trimming: 2 bases; J trimming: 7 bases; junction bases outside the gene matches: 5. This CDR3 is 14 amino acids long. Germline V gene sequence: CDR1 MGHRA, CDR2 YSYEKL. The CDR3 reads CASSQSTGGRGYTF. CDR3 bases read: TGCGCCAGCAGCCAAAGTACAGGGGGCCGTGGC.

This clone appeared many times. The CDR3 extends 3 residues past the end of the read, so its final part is completed from the germline J gene. V gene TRBV20-1 combines with J gene TRBJ2-7, with 9 positions matching TRBD1. The CDR3 loop spans 14 amino acids. CDR1 and CDR2 from the germline V gene are DFQATT and SNEGSKA (reference sequence). Trimming took 6 bases from V and 2 from J; bases not matched to a gene: 8. The CDR3 loop reads CSATGQGLTYEQYF. The covered CDR3 bases are TGCAGTGCGACGGGACAGGGTTTGACCTACGAG.

This clone was seen at least ten times. The read falls 3 residues short of the CDR3 end, and the missing part is taken from the germline J gene. The chain employs TRBV5-1 and TRBJ1-1; D is possibly TRBD1 (6 bases). CDR1 and CDR2 from the germline V gene are SGHRS and YFSETQ. Deletions cut 4 bases from V and 4 bases from J, with 20 bases between. The CDR3 is 16 residues long. The CDR3 region is CASSVGRGGQITEAFF. CDR3 bases read: TGCGCCAGCAGCGTGGGACGCGGGGGGCAGATCACTGAA.

This clone was seen many times. Read coverage stops 3 residues before the CDR3 terminus; the germline J gene supplies the remainder. The V call is TRBV27, the J call TRBJ2-1, with 9 bases that match TRBD2. Losses at the gene ends were 3 bases for V and 7 bases for J; bases not matched to a gene: 7. This CDR3 has 15 residues. The V gene's germline CDR1 is MNHEY and CDR2 SMNVEV (reference sequence). CDR3 sequence: CASSFSLAGLNEQFF. CDR3 DNA (partial): TGTGCCAGCAGTTTCTCCCTAGCGGGGCTTAATGAG.

This clone was detected ten times or more. The read finishes 3 residues shy of the CDR3 end, and the germline J gene is used to complete it. V is TRBV30 and J is TRBJ1-2; D ambiguous. CDR1 and CDR2 from the germline V gene are GTSNPN and SVGIG (reference sequence). The CDR3 runs 10 residues. The CDR3 protein is CASTGNGYTF. CDR3 bases read: TGTGCCTCCACGGGGAACGGC.

The table lists this clone with many counts. The read terminates 3 residues before the CDR3 end, so the remaining end is supplied by the germline J gene. The V gene is TRBV19, the J gene TRBJ2-7, with 10 bases matching TRBD2. This CDR3 has 17 residues. The V gene's germline CDR1 is LNHDA and CDR2 SQIVND (reference sequence). After removal of 6 bases from V and 6 bases from J, the junction contained 17 bases not matched to a gene. The sequenced part of the CDR3 DNA is TGTGCCAGTAGCACCAACAGCGGGGGGGCCCTTTCGCGCGAG. Its translation: CASSTNSGGALSRE. The full CDR3 protein is CASSTNSGGALSREQYF.

This clone came up many times. From the germline J gene comes the end of the CDR3, since the read stops 3 residues before it. V usage is TRBV20-1 and J usage is TRBJ1-6; D gene unclear. The V gene lost 0 bases and the J gene lost 4 bases, with 13 bases spanning the gap. The CDR3 extends over 16 amino acids. Germline V gene sequence: CDR1 DFQATT, CDR2 SNEGSKA (reference sequence). The DNA read from the CDR3 is TGCAGTGCTAGAGATTATTCGGCAGCGTATAATTCACCC. Translated: CSARDYSAAYNSP. The whole CDR3 region reads CSARDYSAAYNSPLHF.

This clone was seen repeatedly, ten times or more. The DNA ends 3 residues before the CDR3 does, and the rest of the CDR3 is filled in from the germline J gene. The V gene is TRBV20-1, the J gene TRBJ2-2, with TRBD2 as a possible D gene (6 bases). The germline CDR1 and CDR2 sequences are DFQATT and SNEGSKA (reference sequence). The CDR3 sequence is 12 residues long. Trimming removed 4 bases at V and 4 bases at J, with 7 bases between. The sequenced part of the CDR3 DNA is TGCAGTGCTACCGGGGGCACCGGGGAG. Protein product: CSATGGTGE. The entire CDR3 reads CSATGGTGELFF.

This clone has at least ten counts. This chain's CDR3 is CASSLIRGNTGELFF. The CDR3 DNA, read in part, is TGTGCCAGCAGCTTAATACGGGGGAACACCGGGGAG. This rearrangement joins TRBV7-3 to TRBJ2-2, with D perhaps TRBD2 (5 bases). The read ends 3 residues shy of where the CDR3 ends; the end is completed using the germline J gene. This CDR3 comprises 15 residues. Germline CDR1 SGHTA, CDR2 FQGTGA. V lost 1 base and J lost 1, with 7 bases in between.

The sample holds many counts of this clone. The CDR3 end is not reached by the read, which stops 3 residues before it; the germline J gene fills it in. The chain combines TRBV15 with TRBJ1-4; TRBD1 matches at 7 bases. The V segment lost 1 base and the J segment 8 bases; nucleotides outside the gene matches: 1. This CDR3 has 13 residues. Looked up from germline, CDR1 is LNHNV and CDR2 is YYDKDF (reference sequence). Partial CDR3 DNA: TGTGCCACCAGCAGAGTACAGGGGGAAAAA. It specifies CATSRVQGEK. The entire CDR3 sequence reads CATSRVQGEKLFF. Combining the CDR3 with reference TRBV15 and TRBJ1-4 gives the whole variable domain DAMVIQNPRYQVTQFGKPVTLSCSQTLNHNVMYWYQQKSSQAPKLLFHYYDKDFNNEADTPDNFQSRRPNTSFCFLDIRSPGLGDTAMYLCATSRVQGEKLFFGSGTQLSVL.